A single sample gave rise to the 21 T cell receptor beta chains below, sequenced in a study of blood T cells in healthy people across ages. PCR was performed a second time for about 7 to 11 cycles using a sample-barcoded 5' primer and a J-beta primer mix. Each CDR3 protein is one row after TCRdb ran MiXCR on the 5' RACE reads. The sample lists 1,800,000 or so distinct CDR3 sequences; around 40% were seen once. The sample taken for sequencing was blood. These receptors were collected from a human donor in good health.

The V call is TRBV5-1, the J call TRBJ2-7, with D possibly being TRBD2 (5 bases). Deletions cut 0 bases from V and 1 base from J, with 14 bases between. CDR1 and CDR2 from the germline V gene are SGHRS and YFSETQ. The CDR3 runs 16 residues. CDR3 sequence reads: CASSLASTAESYEQYF. The CDR3 DNA sequence: TGCGCCAGCAGCTTGGCCTCTACAGCGGAATCCTACGAGCAGTACTTC.

The chain recombines TRBV12-3 or TRBV12-4 with TRBJ1-2; D might be TRBD1 (6 bases). The CDR3 contains 16 residues. Trimming pared 4 bases from V and 4 bases from J, leaving 19 bases between. For the CDR3, the DNA is TGTGCCAGCAGTTCACCGGACAGCCCGCTGGGCTATGGCTACACCTTC. This translates into CASSSPDSPLGYGYTF.

This clonotype has more than one count but fewer than ten. This rearrangement joins TRBV29-1 to TRBJ2-1; D gene uncertain. Germline CDR1 and CDR2: SQVTM and ANQGSEA. The V end was cut by 8 bases, the J end by 3 bases, with 11 bases between. The CDR3 is made up of 12 amino acids. CDR3 bases: TGCAGCTTTAGCATAGACTACAATGAGCAGTTCTTC. Translated, it gives CSFSIDYNEQFF.

The gene calls are TRBV2 and TRBJ2-5, with D possibly TRBD2 on 6 matching bases. The V end lost 9 bases, the J end lost 2 bases, and 13 bases lay between the germline ends. Germline assignment: CDR1 SNHLY and CDR2 FYNNEI. The CDR3 is 13 residues long. CDR3 bases: TGTGCCAGTTGCCGGGAGACACAAGAGACCCAGTACTTC. Encoded protein: CASCRETQETQYF.

This clonotype occurred a few times. This rearrangement joins TRBV29-1 to TRBJ1-2, with D perhaps matching TRBD1 (6 bases). CDR1 and CDR2 (germline): SQVTM, ANQGSEA. The CDR3 is 12 residues long. V was trimmed by 2 bases and J by 6 bases, leaving 10 bases between them. CDR3 DNA sequence: TGCAGCGTTGAAAGGGGGAGCGATGGCTACACCTTC. Encoded protein: CSVERGSDGYTF.

This clonotype was picked up a small number of times. This sequence joins TRBV5-4 and TRBJ1-1; 9 bases line up with TRBD1. The CDR3 runs 16 residues. J lost 8 bases, V lost 2 bases, and 13 bases had no gene match. CDR1 is SGHNT, CDR2 YYREEE, per germline (reference sequence). CDR3 coding DNA: TGTGCCAGCAGCTTACCCCCGGGACAGGGTATGAGGGAAGCTTTCTTT. Translated: CASSLPPGQGMREAFF.

The chain recombines TRBV7-9 with TRBJ1-2; 7 bases match TRBD1. The germline CDR1 and CDR2 sequences are SEHNR and FQNEAQ (reference sequence). This CDR3 has 14 amino acids. J gave up 13 bases and V 4 bases, and 15 bases lay outside the gene matches. The CDR3 is CASSYLRDSSFSTF. The CDR3 coding sequence is TGTGCCAGCAGCTATTTGAGGGACAGTTCCTTTAGCACCTTC.

In the case of this clonotype: At one end the junction does not follow the germline gene, possibly because of a read error. The chain carries TRBV12-3 or TRBV12-4 and TRBJ2-4, with D possibly being TRBD1 (5 bases). This CDR3 contains 12 residues. The DNA of the CDR3 is TGTGTCAGCAGTTTGGGGCTTGGCATTCAGTACTTC. Translation gives CVSSLGLGIQYF.

This clonotype occurred a few times. The chain joins TRBV6-1 to TRBJ2-1, with D hard to call. With 4 bases removed from V and 3 bases from J, the gap between germline ends came to 16 bases. The CDR3 runs to 16 residues. From germline, CDR1 is MNHNS and CDR2 SASEGT. CDR3 loop: CASSAPAQWGYNEQFF. CDR3 nucleotides: TGTGCCAGCAGTGCCCCGGCGCAGTGGGGCTACAATGAGCAGTTCTTC.

This chain uses TRBV20-1 with TRBJ2-3; D possibly corresponds to TRBD2 (5 bases). The CDR3 has 12 residues. Germline loops: CDR1 DFQATT, CDR2 SNEGSKA (reference sequence). The CDR3 spells CRAGHLPDTQYF. CDR3 sequence (DNA): TGCAGGGCGGGTCACCTCCCAGATACGCAGTATTTT.

The V gene is TRBV28, the J gene TRBJ1-5; TRBD1 matches 9 bases. Germline trimming cut 6 bases from V and 6 bases from J; bases unmatched to any gene: 6. The CDR3 has 14 amino acids. In germline, CDR1 is MDHEN, CDR2 SYDVKM. The CDR3 loop is CASRTGGYGQPQHF. The CDR3 nucleotides are TGTGCCAGCAGAACAGGGGGCTACGGTCAGCCCCAGCATTTT.

This clonotype was seen at least ten times. This rearrangement joins TRBV27 to TRBJ1-2; a weak D match, TRBD1 (6 bases). Germline V gene sequence: CDR1 MNHEY, CDR2 SMNVEV (reference sequence). The V end was cut by 2 bases, the J end by 3 bases, with 10 bases between. The CDR3 is 14 residues long. The CDR3 region is CASSLTAGDYGYTF. CDR3 nucleotides: TGTGCCAGCAGTTTAACGGCAGGGGACTATGGCTACACCTTC.

This clonotype was observed a handful of times. The chain recombines TRBV28 with TRBJ2-7; the D is unclear. The germline V gene has CDR1 MDHEN and CDR2 SYDVKM. The CDR3 runs to 17 residues. V was trimmed by 6 bases and J by 1 base, leaving 22 bases between them. The CDR3 DNA reads TGTGCCAGCAGCCCCACCTTCATACGACTCGTTTCCTACGAGCAGTACTTC. This encodes CASSPTFIRLVSYEQYF.

V gene TRBV20-1 combines with J gene TRBJ2-7; D is perhaps TRBD2 (6 bases). CDR1 is DFQATT, CDR2 SNEGSKA, per germline (reference sequence). The CDR3 runs to 16 residues. Trimming removed 0 bases at V and 5 bases at J, with 20 bases between. CDR3 region: CSAREGGGNRFHEQYF. The CDR3 DNA reads as TGCAGTGCTAGAGAGGGAGGAGGAAACCGCTTCCACGAGCAGTACTTC.

The sample holds many counts of this clonotype. The rearrangement uses TRBV29-1 and TRBJ2-7; 8 bases fit TRBD1. The CDR3 sequence is 13 residues long. With 5 bases clipped from V and 3 bases from J, the junction kept 6 bases outside the gene matches. Germline-derived CDR1 and CDR2 are SQVTM and ANQGSEA. CDR3 nucleotide sequence: TGCAGCGTTATGGACAGGGAGTACTACGAGCAGTACTTC. The encoded protein is CSVMDREYYEQYF.

The DNA of the CDR3 is TGTGCCAGCAGCGGGACTAGCCGGAATGAGCAGTTCTTC. This codes for CASSGTSRNEQFF. The chain joins TRBV7-2 to TRBJ2-1; 9 bases agree with TRBD2. Losses at the gene ends were 5 bases for V and 7 bases for J; bases not matched to a gene: 3. The CDR3 extends over 13 amino acids. The V gene's germline CDR1 is SGHTA and CDR2 FQGNSA. Drawing the rest from reference TRBV7-2 and TRBJ2-1, the complete variable domain is GAGVSQSPSNKVTEKGKDVELRCDPISGHTALYWYRQSLGQGLEFLIYFQGNSAPDKSGLPSDRFSAERTGGSVSTLTIQRTQQEDSAVYLCASSGTSRNEQFFGPGTRLTVL.

The chain combines TRBV20-1 with TRBJ1-6; TRBD1 aligns across 10 bases. Germline V gene data show CDR1 as DFQATT and CDR2 as SNEGSKA (reference sequence). J lost 3 bases, V lost 5 bases, and 4 bases had no gene match. CDR3 length: 15 residues. The CDR3 DNA is TGCAGTGCTGTTGGGACAGGGGACTATAATTCACCCCTCCACTTT. This encodes CSAVGTGDYNSPLHF.

This clonotype has only a few counts. The J gene is TRBJ2-7, the V gene TRBV25-1; 7 bases align to TRBD1. CDR1 is MGHDK, CDR2 SYGVNS, per germline. With V trimmed by 8 bases and J by 2 bases, 12 bases remained unmatched. The length of the CDR3 is 15 residues. CDR3 DNA sequence: TGTGCCAGCCTTTACCCGGGACAGAATGCCTACGAGCAGTACTTC. Protein: CASLYPGQNAYEQYF.

In its sample, this clonotype was seen a few times. The chain couples TRBV9 to TRBJ1-2; possible D gene TRBD1, 5 bases. V was pared by 3 bases and J by 7 bases, with 7 bases between. The CDR3 extends over 11 amino acids. Looked up from germline, CDR1 is SGDLS and CDR2 is YYNGEE. CDR3 bases: TGTGCCAGCAGCGGGGACGGTGGCTACACCTTC. It specifies CASSGDGGYTF.

The chain carries TRBV20-1 and TRBJ2-7, with 8 bases lining up with TRBD2. Germline CDR1 is DFQATT and CDR2 is SNEGSKA (reference sequence). The CDR3 loop spans 14 amino acids. CDR3 region: CSAPLAGFSYEQYF. The CDR3, as DNA: TGCAGCGCTCCGTTAGCGGGGTTCTCCTACGAGCAGTACTTC.

This clonotype turned up a few times. Germline is not matched at one junction end, which may reflect a read error. This rearrangement joins TRBV24-1 to TRBJ2-4, with D possibly called TRBD1 or TRBD2 (6 bases each). In germline, CDR1 is KGHDR, CDR2 SFDVKD. The CDR3 is made up of 17 amino acids. The CDR3 nucleotides are TGTGCCACTAGTGAGGGGGGATGGGACATATTGCACAATGAGCAGTACTTC. Protein: CATSEGGWDILHNEQYF.